This T cell receptor beta chain was identified during a study of blood T cells in healthy people across ages. There are 15 residues in the CDR3. Trimming removed 7 bases from V and 1 base from J; junction bases left unmatched: 5. Study results and caveats: Calculation of diversity from one million T cells yielded estimates considered to be underestimates.

As for this clonotype: The antigen is unknown.

A second roughly 7 to 11 cycle PCR used barcoded and J-beta primers. TCRdb passed the 5' RACE reads through MiXCR, listing each CDR3 protein once. The sample yields around 1,500,000 distinct CDR3 sequences, 28% seen once. Input material: blood. V gene TRBV12-3 or TRBV12-4 combines with J gene TRBJ2-5; 11 bases map to TRBD2. The TCR originated in a woman in her twenties or thirties in good health. The CDR3 nucleotides are TGTGCCAGCAAGGTAGCGGGAGGGACCCAAGAGACCCAGTACTTC. Translation: CASKVAGGTQETQYF.